This record covers a single T cell receptor beta chain. At one of its ends the junction is not consistent with the germline gene, which may arise from a read error. These data originate in a study of neurological immune-mediated disorders. The CDR3 is 14 amino acids. Looked up from germline, CDR1 is PRHDT and CDR2 is FYEKMQ (reference sequence). Using its own MiXCR run on the 5' RACE reads, TCRdb lists one record per CDR3 protein. The sample shows tens of thousands of distinct CDR3 sequences, more than 14% of them seen only once. The receptor was derived from a man in his 70s in good health. The chain links TRBV13 to TRBJ2-2; D unclear. Specimen: PBMCs. CDR3 bases: TGTGCCAACAGCCAAGGACGGTACACCGGAGAGCTGTTTTTT. Protein sequence: CANSQGRYTGELFF.